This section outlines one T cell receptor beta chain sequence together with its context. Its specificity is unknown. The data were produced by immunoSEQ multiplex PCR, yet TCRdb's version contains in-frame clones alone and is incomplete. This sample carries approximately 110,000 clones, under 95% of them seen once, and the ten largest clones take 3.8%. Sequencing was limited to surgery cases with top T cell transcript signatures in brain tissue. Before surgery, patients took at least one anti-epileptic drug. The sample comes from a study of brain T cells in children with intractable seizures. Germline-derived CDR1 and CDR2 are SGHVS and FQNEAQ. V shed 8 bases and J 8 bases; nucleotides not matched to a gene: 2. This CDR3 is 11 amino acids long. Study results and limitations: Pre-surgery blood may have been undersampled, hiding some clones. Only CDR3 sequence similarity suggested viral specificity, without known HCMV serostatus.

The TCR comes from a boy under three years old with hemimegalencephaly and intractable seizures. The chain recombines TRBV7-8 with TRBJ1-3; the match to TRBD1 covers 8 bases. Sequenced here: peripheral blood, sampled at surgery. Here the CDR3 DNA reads TGTGCCAGCTTACAGGGGGACACCATATATTTT. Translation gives CASLQGDTIYF.